The sequence of this T cell receptor beta chain was determined in a study of molecular identifiers for immune sequencing clone quantification. As regards this clonotype: The target antigen is unknown.

TCRdb reanalysed the PCR reads using MiXCR and keeps one entry per CDR3 protein. This sample yields a few hundred thousand distinct CDR3 sequences, of which roughly 24% are seen a single time; approximately 0.74% belongs to the top ten. Libraries used roughly 18,000 to 1,000,000 sorted naive CD8 T cells and 10%, 30% or 50% RNA input. The V and J ends lost 2 bases and 3 bases, in that order; junction bases with no gene match: 5. CDR3 length: 14 residues. CDR1 is GTSNPN and CDR2 is SVGIG in the germline V gene (reference sequence). Study results and caveats: Clones of above 20 RNA copies carried over 98% of effector molecules; in naive cells they carried under 1%.

Sequencing input: naive CD8+ T cells from blood, with Jurkat cell RNA spiked in. Stated subset: FACS-sorted CD8+CD4-CCR7+CD45RA+ naive T cells. The sequence derives from a human donor in good health. Some libraries in this study had Jurkat cell RNA spiked in. V gene TRBV30 combines with J gene TRBJ2-7; the match to TRBD1 covers 9 bases. CDR3: CAWSYGTGRYEQYF. In DNA form, the CDR3 reads TGTGCCTGGAGTTACGGGACAGGGCGCTACGAGCAGTACTTC.